The text below deals with one T cell receptor (beta chain). Its antigen is not known. This sample stems from a study of hypomethylating agent response in myelodysplastic syndrome. About the study: TET2 mutation, the most common, occurred in about 45% of the 11 patients. General study findings and limits: Across all patients and within response groups, hypomethylating treatment left richness, diversity and clonality without significant change.

The CDR3 has 14 amino acids. Germline-derived CDR1 and CDR2 are SEHNR and FQNEAQ (reference sequence). Trimming removed 5 bases at V and 8 bases at J, with 16 bases between. The analysis used unsorted bulk bone marrow, not T-cell subsets. Assay: immunoSEQ multiplex PCR; the TCRdb copy retains only in-frame clones and omits some. In the table there are 6,000 to 7,000 clones, approximately 78% of which are singletons. The material was bone marrow, obtained before or after starting hypomethylating agent treatment for myelodysplastic syndrome (not recorded which). The rearrangement joins TRBV7-9 to TRBJ2-1; tentatively, D is TRBD2 (5 bases). The receptor was isolated from a human donor with myelodysplastic syndrome. As DNA, the CDR3 is TGTGCCAGCAGCAAGGTGAGGGAGTGGGATGAGCAGTTCTTC. Protein: CASSKVREWDEQFF.